This T cell receptor beta chain was captured by sequencing in a study of T cell responses to AZD1222 COVID-19 vaccine. The overall study: Second-dose schedules of about 4 or about 12 weeks were combined. General study findings and limits: Only after the peak T cell response were repertoires sampled. Seropositivity was recorded at baseline in only six AZD1222 recipients. The donor group comprised mostly white British people and more females; the analysis possibly underestimated clonal diversity.

Between the trimmed V and J ends, which lost 7 bases and 1 base, there was a span of 17 bases. The CDR3 sequence is 16 residues long. CDR1 is SGHTA, CDR2 FQGNSA, per germline. With respect to this clone: Its antigen remains unidentified.

Clones were read by immunoSEQ multiplex PCR, and TCRdb kept only the in-frame ones, dropping some. This table has some 150,000 clones, about 90% appearing once. The source of this sequence is an adult in good health. The source was peripheral blood, collected on day 0 of AZD1222 vaccination. V and J are TRBV7-2 and TRBJ2-1; tentative D call: TRBD2 (6 bases). The CDR3 reads CASIKAGRGSYNEQFF. In DNA form, the CDR3 reads TGTGCCAGCATTAAGGCCGGGAGAGGGTCCTACAATGAGCAGTTCTTC.